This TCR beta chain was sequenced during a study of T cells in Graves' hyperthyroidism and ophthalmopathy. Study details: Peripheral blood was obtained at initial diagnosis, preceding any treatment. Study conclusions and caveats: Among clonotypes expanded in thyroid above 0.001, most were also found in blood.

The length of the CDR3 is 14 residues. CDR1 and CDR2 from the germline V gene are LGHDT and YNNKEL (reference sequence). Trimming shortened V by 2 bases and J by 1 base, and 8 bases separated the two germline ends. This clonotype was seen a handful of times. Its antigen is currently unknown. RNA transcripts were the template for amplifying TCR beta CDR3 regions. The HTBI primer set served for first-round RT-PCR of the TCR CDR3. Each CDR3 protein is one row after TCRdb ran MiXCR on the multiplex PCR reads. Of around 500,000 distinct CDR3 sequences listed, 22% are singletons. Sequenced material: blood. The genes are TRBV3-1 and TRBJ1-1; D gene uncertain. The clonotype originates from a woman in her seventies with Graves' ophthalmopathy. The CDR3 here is CASSQPTRNTEAFF. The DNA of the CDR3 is TGTGCCAGCAGCCAACCCACACGGAACACTGAAGCTTTCTTT.